This T cell receptor (beta chain) emerged from a study of tumor-infiltrating lymphocytes in primary liver carcinoma. Findings and caveats of the study: There were only about 7.5-24% of top clones found in all five tumor regions. Tumors had a top-250-clone fraction that was significantly higher than blood (p = 0.039).

Total RNA (roughly 530 ng) served as template for TCR beta cDNA synthesis primed by a constant-region primer. Libraries of TCR beta came from three nested multiplex PCR rounds with slightly modified ARM-PCR. TCRdb redid the calling of the multiplex PCR reads with MiXCR, one entry per CDR3 protein. The table has tens of thousands of distinct CDR3 sequences, about two thirds seen once. Each 20-30 mg portion of unsorted bulk tissue served as the source for co-extraction of RNA and DNA. Turning to this clonotype: Its antigen is not known.

Sequences were obtained from liver tumor tissue from sampling region 5. Regarding subset: tumor region T5, tumor centre. This receptor was obtained from a man in his forties or fifties with primary liver carcinoma and hepatitis B virus infection.

CDR3 DNA: TGTGCCAGCAGCAAAGGGGGGAGGGACACTGAAGCTTTCTTT. Translating it yields CASSKGGRDTEAFF. The chain combines TRBV21-1 with TRBJ1-1. TRBV21-1 is annotated as a pseudogene. This CDR3 spans 14 amino acids.